This record covers a single TCR beta chain. Antigen specificity is unknown. UMI labels and 5' RACE were used to prepare the TRB cDNA libraries. TCRdb re-called the 5' RACE reads and catalogs CDR3 proteins one per entry, DNA excluded. The sample shows over 100,000 distinct CDR3 sequences, and 0.29% sits with its ten largest clones. The CDR3 is 14 residues long. Looked up from germline, CDR1 is MGHRA and CDR2 is YSYEKL. The sample belongs to a study of CXCR3-negative and CXCR3-positive naive CD8 T cells. Whole-study results and caveats: Cryopreserved cells partially lost CXCR3 expression, and fresh PBMCs were used in most assays. Memory cells showed distinct TRBV-TRBJ patterns, while the two naive subsets matched.

This TCR was recovered from a human donor in good health. Some clones in this sample may be carry-over from other donors' samples. Sequenced sample: naive CXCR3- CD8+ T cells from blood. Described subset: CD45RO-CCR7+CD27+CD95- naive CD8+ T cells lacking CXCR3 (TNR3-). V is TRBV4-1 and J is TRBJ2-1. The CDR3 sequence: CASSQDSFLYEQFF.